This T cell receptor beta chain was recovered during a study of blood T cell repertoires in COVID-19. Some clones are missing from TCRdb's copy, which holds only in-frame ones; the method was immunoSEQ multiplex PCR. This table has some 300,000 clones, approximately 89% appearing once. V was trimmed by 2 bases and J by 6 bases, leaving 8 bases between them. Germline-derived CDR1 and CDR2 are SEHNR and FQNEAQ (reference sequence). The CDR3 spans 12 residues. Only one count was recorded for this clone. The sample was PBMCs or T cells enriched from blood (not recorded which). The gene calls are TRBV7-9 and TRBJ2-7, with D unclear. This TCR was sampled from a young woman who had recovered from COVID-19. The CDR3 is CASSLLGREQYF. The CDR3, as DNA: TGTGCCAGCAGCTTACTTGGGCGCGAGCAGTACTTC. Complete variable domain (other parts from reference TRBV7-9 and TRBJ2-7): DTGVSQNPRHKITKRGQNVTFRCDPISEHNRLYWYRQTLGQGPEFLTYFQNEAQLEKSRLLSDRFSAERPKGSFSTLEIQRTEQGDSAMYLCASSLLGREQYFGPGTRLTVT.